There are many counts of the clone carrying this T cell receptor (beta chain). The antigen is undetermined. The data derive from a study of T cells after yellow fever vaccination. Study outcomes and limitations: FACS-sorted repertoires might harbor abundant contaminating clonotypes from the bulk population. Clones that expanded after primary vaccination mostly reappeared after the booster (less than 98% CD4, about 91% CD8).

V gave up 3 bases and J gave up 3 bases, with 5 bases separating them. This CDR3 has 13 amino acids. Per germline, CDR1 SGHTA and CDR2 FQGTGA. TCRdb re-called the 5' RACE reads with MiXCR, one entry per CDR3 protein. Of 250,000 or so distinct CDR3 sequences in the sample, approximately 3.6% are singletons; the top ten hold around 20%. The sample consisted of PBMCs, taken 15 days after the yellow fever booster vaccination. The clonotype comes from a man between 18 and 35 years old who received the YFV17D yellow fever vaccine. The chain combines TRBV7-3 with TRBJ2-2; D gene uncertain. This chain's CDR3 is CASSFIDTGELFF. The DNA for the CDR3 is TGTGCCAGCAGCTTCATAGACACCGGGGAGCTGTTTTTT. Full variable domain (outside the CDR3, taken from reference TRBV7-3 and TRBJ2-2): GAGVSQTPSNKVTEKGKYVELRCDPISGHTALYWYRQSLGQGPEFLIYFQGTGAADDSGLPNDRFFAVRPEGSVSTLKIQRTERGDSAVYLCASSFIDTGELFFGEGSRLTVL.